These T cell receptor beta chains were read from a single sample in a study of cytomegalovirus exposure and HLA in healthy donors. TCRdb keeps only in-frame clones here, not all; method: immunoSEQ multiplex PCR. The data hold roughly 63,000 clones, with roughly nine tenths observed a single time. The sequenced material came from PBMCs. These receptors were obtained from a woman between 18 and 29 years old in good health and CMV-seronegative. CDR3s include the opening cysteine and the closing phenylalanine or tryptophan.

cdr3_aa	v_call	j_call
CASSLPRGAASDEQYF	TRBV7-9	TRBJ2-7
CASSFAGQWVEQYF	TRBV28	TRBJ2-7
CASSARTVSNTGELFF	TRBV6-1	TRBJ2-2
CASSEATSGSYEQYF	TRBV2	TRBJ2-7
CATRVLGNQPQHF	TRBV28	TRBJ1-5
CASSLAGVSSPLHF	TRBV6-5	TRBJ1-6
CAPPRTGQGRNNQPQHF	TRBV30	TRBJ1-5
CASGGQGARINIQYF	TRBV6-1	TRBJ2-4
CASSITVHEQFF	TRBV19	TRBJ2-1
CASSLPGTGPRLQYF	TRBV28	TRBJ2-7
CASSQTGGQNEQYF	TRBV19	TRBJ2-7
CASSQQGAGELFF	TRBV7-9	TRBJ2-2
CASSLERANQPQHF	TRBV5-6	TRBJ1-5
CASSLEYQFSSGANVLTF	TRBV28	TRBJ2-6
CASSRGSWGGNEQFF	TRBV27	TRBJ2-1
CASSIGPGNTEAFF	TRBV19	TRBJ1-1
CASSPGGTSGSGNEQFF	TRBV5-1	TRBJ2-1
CASSDQRGYTF	TRBV6-5	TRBJ1-2
CASSEGRLTDTQYF	TRBV13	TRBJ2-3
CASSRREGYEQYF	TRBV19	TRBJ2-7
CASSFLSGVGGTDTQYF	TRBV19	TRBJ2-3
CASSTRQVRFGSEAFF	TRBV19	TRBJ1-1
CASSVGATYNSPLHF	TRBV6-1	TRBJ1-6
CASSRRLAGLNTGELFF	TRBV4-1	TRBJ2-2
CASSLGQGLYGYTF	TRBV5-6	TRBJ1-2
CASSLAVGGGANEQFF	TRBV7-2	TRBJ2-1
CASGAGGAETQYF	TRBV5-1	TRBJ2-5
CATSSPYSGSREQFF	TRBV15	TRBJ2-1
CASSPGTGAREQYF	TRBV7-2	TRBJ2-7
CASSLGTGESYEQYF	TRBV4-1	TRBJ2-7
CASSSDRGRGYSGANVLTF	TRBV27	TRBJ2-6
CASSLGDRVVTEAFF	TRBV7-9	TRBJ1-1
CASSDGLAGVWGTDTQYF	TRBV6-1	TRBJ2-3
CASSQEAGANTGELFF	TRBV4-1	TRBJ2-2
CASSPGQGRETQYF	TRBV5-1	TRBJ2-5
CASSLDGGRADTQYF	TRBV5-1	TRBJ2-3
CASSLGQVHNEQFF	TRBV7-6	TRBJ2-1
CASSKVIAGRNEQYF	TRBV5-4	TRBJ2-7
CASSLSTGIQETQYF	TRBV7-9	TRBJ2-5
CASSFLRVLEVYEQYF	TRBV28	TRBJ2-7